This T cell receptor (beta chain) was captured by sequencing in a study of T-cell memory formation after mild COVID-19. This clonotype was counted a few times. Trimming stripped 5 bases from V and 5 bases from J, with 21 bases between. CDR1 is SGHVS, CDR2 FQNEAQ, per germline. There are 16 residues in the CDR3. TCRdb fed the 5' RACE reads into MiXCR, producing one record per CDR3 protein. The sample consists of hundreds of thousands of distinct CDR3 sequences, about a sixth of them appearing once. This rearrangement joins TRBV7-8 to TRBJ2-5; unclear D gene. The sequenced sample was PBMCs or a T cell subset sorted from them (not recorded which). This clonotype originated in a man between 18 and 35 years old who had mild COVID-19 (a few samples of this study predate the infection). Cell type and time point are not known. CDR3 amino acids: CASSPLPGLPTETQYF. Written as DNA, the CDR3 is TGTGCCAGCAGCCCCCTACCGGGTCTCCCAACGGAGACCCAGTACTTC.